The following is a TCR beta chain sequence with its context. Its antigen is currently unknown. The sample originates from a study of cytomegalovirus exposure and HLA in healthy donors. PCR involved 60 Vbeta and 13 Jbeta primers. The assay was immunoSEQ multiplex PCR, and TCRdb's table has in-frame clones only and misses some. The table shows about 190,000 clones, with approximately 75% occurring only once. CDR3 length: 13 residues. Trimming took 5 bases from V and 5 from J; bases not matched to a gene: 5. From germline, CDR1 is MNHEY and CDR2 SVGAGI. Overall study results and limits: Analysis was performed later, and it showed HLA-associated TCR beta chains to be more clonally expanded than equally common others. Only CMV serostatus was available as immune exposure information.

This TCR was recovered from a young man in good health and CMV-seropositive. The sample taken for sequencing was PBMCs. The chain recombines TRBV6-5 with TRBJ2-5; 7 bases match TRBD1. The CDR3 protein is CASSPGTVETQYF. The CDR3 nucleotides are TGTGCCAGCAGTCCCGGGACAGTCGAGACCCAGTACTTC.